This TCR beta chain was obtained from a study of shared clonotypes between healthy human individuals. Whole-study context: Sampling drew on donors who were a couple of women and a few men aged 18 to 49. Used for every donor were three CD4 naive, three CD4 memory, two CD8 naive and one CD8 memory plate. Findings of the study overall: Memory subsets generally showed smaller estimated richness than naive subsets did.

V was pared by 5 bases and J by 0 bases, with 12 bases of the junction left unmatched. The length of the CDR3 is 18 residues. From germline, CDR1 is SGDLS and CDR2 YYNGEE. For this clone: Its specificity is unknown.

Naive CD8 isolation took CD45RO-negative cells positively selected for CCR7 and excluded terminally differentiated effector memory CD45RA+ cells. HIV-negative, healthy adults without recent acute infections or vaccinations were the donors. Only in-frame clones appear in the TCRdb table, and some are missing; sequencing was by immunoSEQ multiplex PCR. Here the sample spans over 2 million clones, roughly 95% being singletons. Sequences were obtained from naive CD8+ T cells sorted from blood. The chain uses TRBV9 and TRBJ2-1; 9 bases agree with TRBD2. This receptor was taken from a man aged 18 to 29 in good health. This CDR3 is CASSSSGLAGSSYNEQFF. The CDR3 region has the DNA TGTGCCAGCAGTTCCTCCGGGCTAGCGGGGAGCTCCTACAATGAGCAGTTCTTC.